This T cell receptor beta chain was captured in a study of control samples from healthy donors and cancer patients. This CDR3 spans 14 amino acids. Germline CDR1 reads SQVTM; CDR2 reads ANQGSEA. The germline V and J ends were trimmed by 7 bases and 3 bases, with 18 bases remaining between them. Sequencing used immunoSEQ multiplex PCR; TCRdb keeps in-frame clones, though not all of them. The sample includes around 83,000 clones, roughly 93% of them seen just once. The TCR originated in a woman in her forties with lung cancer. The sample taken for sequencing was PBMCs. The chain links TRBV29-1 to TRBJ1-2, with unresolved D. As DNA, the CDR3 is TGCAGCGATACCCACTCTACGGGAGACTATGGCTACACCTTC. Translating it yields CSDTHSTGDYGYTF.